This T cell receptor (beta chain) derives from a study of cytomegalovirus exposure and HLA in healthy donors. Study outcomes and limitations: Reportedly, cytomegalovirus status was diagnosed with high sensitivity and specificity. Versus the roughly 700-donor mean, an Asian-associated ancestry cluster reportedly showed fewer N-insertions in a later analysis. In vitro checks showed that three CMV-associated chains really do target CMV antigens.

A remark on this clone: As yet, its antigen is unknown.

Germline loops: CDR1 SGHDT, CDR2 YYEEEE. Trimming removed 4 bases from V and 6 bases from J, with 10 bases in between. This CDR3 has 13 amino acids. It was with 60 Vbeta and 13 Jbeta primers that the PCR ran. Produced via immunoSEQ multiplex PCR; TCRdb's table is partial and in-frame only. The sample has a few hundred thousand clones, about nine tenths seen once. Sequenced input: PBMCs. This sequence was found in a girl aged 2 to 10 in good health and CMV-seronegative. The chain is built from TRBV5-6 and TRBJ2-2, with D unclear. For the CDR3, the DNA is TGTGCCAGCAGCCGACTGCCCGCCGGGGAGCTGTTTTTT. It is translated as CASSRLPAGELFF.